Sequencing of this TCR beta chain was carried out in a study of OX40 agonist ivuxolimab in advanced cancers. The overall study: The dose-escalation cohort had hepatocellular carcinoma, melanoma, renal cell or head and neck cancer.

Comment on this clone: Its antigen remains unidentified.

Study results and limitations: At doses 0.1 to 3.0 mg/kg, CD4+ and CD8+ clones expanded.

Between the trimmed V and J ends, which lost 3 bases and 6 bases, there was a span of 12 bases. CDR1 and CDR2 from the germline V gene are SGHAT and FQNNGV. The CDR3 totals 14 residues. Here immunoSEQ multiplex PCR was the method, and the copy in TCRdb shows in-frame clones only, minus some. Of approximately 47,000 clones in the sample, almost 90% were seen once. The sample in question was CD4+ or CD8+ T cells sorted from blood, obtained in a trial of the OX40 agonist ivuxolimab. The sequence was obtained from an adult with an advanced solid tumor such as melanoma, head and neck, liver or kidney cancer. V gene TRBV11-2 combines with J gene TRBJ2-1; D gene ambiguous. CDR3 DNA: TGTGCCAGCAGCTTTGATAGGAGCCTCAATGAGCAGTTCTTC. Amino acids: CASSFDRSLNEQFF.